A selection of T cell receptor beta chains follows, all from one sample in a study of T cells after yellow fever vaccination. TCRdb called the 5' RACE reads again in MiXCR, with one record for every CDR3 protein. The table includes roughly 70,000 distinct CDR3 sequences, roughly 7.4% detected once. This specimen consisted of CD8+ T cells sorted from PBMCs, obtained on the day of the yellow fever booster vaccination. These receptors were taken from a man aged 30-40 years who received the YFV17D yellow fever vaccine. The CDR3 runs from the conserved cysteine through the conserved F or W. Each record gives: J gene, D gene, clone size, V gene, CDR3 protein, CDR3 DNA. A D gene is named only where the DNA matches it firmly. Not every row has a clone size; where given, it reads once, few, many or a size class.

TRBJ2-7 | . | many | TRBV12-3/TRBV12-4 | CASSFVLKDEQYF | TGTGCCAGCAGTTTTGTACTGAAGGACGAGCAGTACTTC
TRBJ2-7 | . | . | TRBV5-5 | CASSETGTLYYEQYF | TGTGCCAGCAGCGAAACCGGGACTTTATACTACGAGCAGTACTTC
TRBJ2-2 | . | few | TRBV9 | CASSLTGTPNTGELFF | TGTGCCAGCAGCTTAACCGGGACACCGAACACCGGGGAGCTGTTTTTT
TRBJ1-2 | . | . | TRBV6-5 | CASSYSTATHYGYTF | TGTGCCAGCAGTTACTCGACAGCCACACACTATGGCTACACCTTC
TRBJ2-3 | . | few | TRBV2 | CASSETRGASYTQYF | TGTGCCAGCAGTGAAACGAGGGGGGCGTCCTATACGCAGTATTTT
TRBJ2-5 | . | many | TRBV11-2 | CASSFRGSIQETQYF | TGTGCCAGCAGCTTTCGGGGTTCGATCCAAGAGACCCAGTACTTC
TRBJ2-7 | . | . | TRBV4-2 | CASSQEEELYEQYF | TGTGCCAGCAGCCAAGAAGAGGAGCTCTACGAGCAGTACTTC
TRBJ2-7 | . | many | TRBV29-1 | CSVPDGSSYEQYF | TGCAGCGTGCCCGACGGGTCCTCCTACGAGCAGTACTTC
TRBJ2-7 | . | . | TRBV7-7 | CASSPSGRSYEQYF | TGTGCCAGCAGCCCAAGTGGGCGGTCCTACGAGCAGTACTTC
TRBJ2-1 | TRBD2 | . | TRBV20-1 | CSANSRLASYNEQFF | TGCAGTGCCAACTCCAGACTAGCCTCCTACAATGAGCAGTTCTTC
TRBJ2-1 | TRBD2 | many | TRBV30 | CAWTSGSVGTNEQFF | TGTGCCTGGACTAGCGGGAGTGTGGGTACCAATGAGCAGTTCTTC
TRBJ2-2 | TRBD1 | few | TRBV12-5 | CASGIRTGDTGELFF | TGTGCTAGTGGTATCCGGACAGGGGACACCGGGGAGCTGTTTTTT
TRBJ2-3 | . | many | TRBV7-6 | CASSSTGDSTDTQYF | TGTGCCAGCAGCTCAACCGGGGACAGCACAGATACGCAGTATTTT
TRBJ2-7 | . | few | TRBV7-6 | CASSESVGGSYEQYF | TGTGCCAGCAGCGAATCAGTGGGTGGGAGCTACGAGCAGTACTTC
TRBJ2-7 | TRBD2 | few | TRBV20-1 | CSAITIAGPYEQYF | TGCAGTGCTATTACTATAGCGGGACCATACGAGCAGTACTTC
TRBJ2-1 | TRBD2 | . | TRBV4-3 | CASSLGTSGRAWQFF | TGCGCCAGCAGCCTTGGGACTAGCGGGAGGGCCTGGCAGTTCTTC
TRBJ2-2 | . | few | TRBV6-7 | CASSYEWGVGGYTGELFF | TGTGCCAGCAGTTACGAATGGGGAGTCGGTGGGTACACCGGGGAGCTGTTTTTT
TRBJ2-3 | . | many | TRBV18 | CASSLGPQDTQYF | TGTGCCAGCTCCCTTGGGCCCCAAGATACGCAGTATTTT
TRBJ2-1 | . | . | TRBV7-2 | CASSFIANYNEQFF | TGTGCCAGCAGCTTTATAGCGAACTACAATGAGCAGTTCTTC
TRBJ1-5 | . | few | TRBV11-2 | CASSIGTVSGQPQHF | TGTGCCAGCAGCATAGGGACGGTCTCTGGGCAGCCCCAGCATTTT
TRBJ1-2 | . | few | TRBV11-2 | CASNPSDSFLGNYGYTF | TGTGCCAGCAACCCTTCGGACAGCTTCCTTGGAAACTATGGCTACACCTTC
TRBJ1-2 | . | many | TRBV4-1 | CASSQDLGLGSYGYTF | TGCGCCAGCAGCCAAGATCTGGGATTAGGCAGCTATGGCTACACCTTC
TRBJ2-3 | TRBD2 | many | TRBV5-1 | CASSPPGSGIDTQYF | TGCGCCAGCAGCCCGCCGGGTAGCGGGATTGATACGCAGTATTTT
TRBJ2-3 | TRBD2 | few | TRBV27 | CASSLGGVPADTQYF | TGTGCCAGCAGTTTAGGGGGGGTGCCTGCAGATACGCAGTATTTT
TRBJ1-1 | . | . | TRBV27 | CASSGQPMNTEAFF | TGTGCCAGCAGTGGACAGCCCATGAACACTGAAGCTTTCTTT
TRBJ2-7 | TRBD1 | many | TRBV29-1 | CSVDLGDRTYEQYF | TGCAGCGTTGACCTCGGGGACAGGACCTACGAGCAGTACTTC
TRBJ2-1 | . | . | TRBV4-3 | CASSPSHGSDNEQFF | TGCGCCAGCAGCCCATCACACGGGTCGGACAATGAGCAGTTCTTC
TRBJ2-2 | . | many | TRBV29-1 | CSVLSGELFF | TGCAGCGTACTATCAGGGGAGCTGTTTTTT
TRBJ2-3 | . | . | TRBV7-2 | CASTTGFGTDTQYF | TGTGCCAGCACTACAGGGTTCGGCACAGATACGCAGTATTTT
TRBJ2-7 | . | few | TRBV7-9 | CASSSSSSEQPHYEQYF | TGTGCCAGCAGCTCCTCTTCCTCGGAGCAGCCACACTACGAGCAGTACTTC
TRBJ2-2 | TRBD2 | few | TRBV27 | CASSSSGSRANTGELFF | TGTGCCAGCAGTTCTAGCGGGAGTCGCGCGAACACCGGGGAGCTGTTTTTT